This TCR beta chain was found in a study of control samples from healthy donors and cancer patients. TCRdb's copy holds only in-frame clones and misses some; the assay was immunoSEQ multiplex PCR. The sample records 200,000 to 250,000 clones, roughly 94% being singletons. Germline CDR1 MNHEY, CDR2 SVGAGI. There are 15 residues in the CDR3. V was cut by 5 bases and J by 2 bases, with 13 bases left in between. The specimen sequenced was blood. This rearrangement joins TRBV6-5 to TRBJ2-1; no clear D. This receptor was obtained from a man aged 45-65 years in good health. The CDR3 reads CASSRVPVPYNEQFF. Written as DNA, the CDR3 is TGTGCCAGCAGTCGGGTCCCCGTACCCTACAATGAGCAGTTCTTC.